The 10 T cell receptor beta chains below all came from one sample that was sequenced in a study of blood T cell repertoires in COVID-19. The assay was immunoSEQ multiplex PCR, and TCRdb's table has in-frame clones only and misses some. Counted here are around 390,000 clones, around nine tenths occurring once; the ten biggest clones make up approximately 10%. The sequenced sample was PBMCs or T cells enriched from blood (not recorded which). These receptors all come from a woman in her 50s who had recovered from COVID-19.

The gene calls are TRBV7-3 and TRBJ1-2, with D perhaps matching TRBD1 (6 bases). This CDR3 is 13 amino acids long. The V gene lost 6 bases and the J gene lost 1 base, with 9 bases spanning the gap. Per the germline V gene, CDR1 is SGHTA and CDR2 is FQGTGA. DNA of the CDR3: TGTGCCAGCAGACCGGACAGTAACTATGGCTACACCTTC. Its protein product is CASRPDSNYGYTF.

This clone showed up just a few times. The chain uses TRBV15 and TRBJ2-1; the match to TRBD1 covers 7 bases. Germline V gene lookup returns CDR1 LNHNV and CDR2 YYDKDF (reference sequence). CDR3 length equals 14 residues. After removal of 3 bases from V and 5 bases from J, the junction contained 4 bases not matched to a gene. The CDR3 sequence is CATSRIGQDNEQFF. CDR3 DNA sequence: TGTGCCACCAGCAGGATTGGACAGGACAATGAGCAGTTCTTC.

The rearrangement uses TRBV4-2 and TRBJ2-7; D possibly corresponds to TRBD2 (6 bases). V lost 0 bases and J 4 bases, leaving 13 bases between the germline ends. The CDR3 extends over 15 amino acids. Germline V CDR1 and CDR2: LGHNA, YNFKEQ. DNA for the CDR3: TGTGCCAGCAGCCAAGATCGGGACTTCTCGTACGAGCAGTACTTC. Translated: CASSQDRDFSYEQYF.

The chain couples TRBV4-2 to TRBJ1-5; D perhaps matches TRBD1 (6 bases). This CDR3 is 16 amino acids long. V was pared by 0 bases and J by 9 bases, with 18 bases between. The germline CDR1 and CDR2 sequences are LGHNA and YNFKEQ. As DNA, the CDR3 is TGTGCCAGCAGCCAAGAAAAGACAGGCTGGGGTTCGCCCCAGCATTTT. It is translated as CASSQEKTGWGSPQHF.

This clone has just one count. This chain joins TRBV6-5 and TRBJ1-4; 9 bases map to TRBD1. The CDR3 has 13 residues. Germline CDR1 reads MNHEY; CDR2 reads SVGAGI. V gave up 7 bases and J gave up 7 bases; unmatched junction bases: 4. CDR3: CASKDRGFEKLFF. CDR3 in DNA: TGTGCCAGCAAAGACAGGGGGTTTGAAAAACTGTTTTTT.

The CDR3 reads CASSDPGLPQETQYF. DNA of the CDR3: TGTGCCAGCAGTGACCCGGGACTCCCGCAAGAGACCCAGTACTTC. The chain couples TRBV2 to TRBJ2-5; tentative D call: TRBD2 (6 bases). The length of the CDR3 is 15 residues. The V end was cut by 3 bases, the J end by 2 bases, with 13 bases between. Germline loops: CDR1 SNHLY, CDR2 FYNNEI.

This rearrangement joins TRBV5-6 to TRBJ1-1, with D unclear. Germline V CDR1 and CDR2: SGHDT, YYEEEE. V lost 0 bases and J lost 7, with 10 bases in between. CDR3 length equals 13 residues. CDR3 amino acids: CASSLVGGGEAFF. The CDR3 DNA follows: TGTGCCAGCAGCTTGGTAGGAGGTGGTGAAGCTTTCTTT.

The chain links TRBV27 to TRBJ2-7; D not certain. The ends were cut back, 3 bases at V and 1 base at J, with 10 bases in the middle. Germline V lookup: CDR1 MNHEY, CDR2 SMNVEV (reference sequence). The CDR3 covers 14 residues. CDR3 residues: CASSLKATSYEQYF. The CDR3 DNA reads as TGTGCCAGCAGTTTGAAAGCGACTTCCTACGAGCAGTACTTC.

The V call is TRBV5-1, the J call TRBJ2-7; D call uncertain. Trimming shortened V by 5 bases and J by 4 bases, and 16 bases separated the two germline ends. Germline V gene lookup returns CDR1 SGHRS and CDR2 YFSETQ. The CDR3 has 14 amino acids. CDR3 protein: CASRRNRGEYEQYF. CDR3 in DNA: TGCGCCAGCAGAAGAAATCGCGGAGAGTACGAGCAGTACTTC.

V usage is TRBV30 and J usage is TRBJ1-6; 8 nucleotides agree with TRBD1. The CDR3 runs 16 residues. Germline V CDR1 and CDR2: GTSNPN, SVGIG (reference sequence). V lost 7 bases to trimming and J lost 0 bases; unmatched junction nucleotides: 8. CDR3 residues: CASDGQGSSYNSPLHF. CDR3 sequence (DNA): TGTGCCTCGGACGGACAGGGAAGCTCCTATAATTCACCCCTCCACTTT. Using reference TRBV30 and TRBJ1-6 for the parts outside the CDR3, the full variable domain is SQTIHQWPATLVQPVGSPLSLECTVEGTSNPNLYWYRQAAGRGLQLLFYSVGIGQISSEVPQNLSASRPQDRQFILSSKKLLLSDSGFYLCASDGQGSSYNSPLHFGNGTRLTVT.